This T cell receptor beta chain was obtained from a study of cytotoxic CD8 clonotypes in ibrutinib-treated CLL. V was trimmed by 9 bases and J by 4 bases, leaving 15 bases between them. The CDR3 loop spans 13 amino acids. CDR1 SNHLY and CDR2 FYNNEI come from the germline V gene. Data came from immunoSEQ multiplex PCR; TCRdb stores just in-frame clones and leaves some out. Altogether roughly 200,000 clones are present, over 60% being singletons, with the ten largest covering around an eighth. This clone was seen a single time. The source was PBMCs, collected after 24 months of ibrutinib treatment. This receptor was obtained from a human donor with chronic lymphocytic leukemia. This chain joins TRBV2 and TRBJ1-2, with D possibly being TRBD1 (6 bases). The CDR3 is CARGDTRLYGYTF. The CDR3 DNA is TGTGCCAGAGGGGACACCCGGCTCTATGGCTACACCTTC.